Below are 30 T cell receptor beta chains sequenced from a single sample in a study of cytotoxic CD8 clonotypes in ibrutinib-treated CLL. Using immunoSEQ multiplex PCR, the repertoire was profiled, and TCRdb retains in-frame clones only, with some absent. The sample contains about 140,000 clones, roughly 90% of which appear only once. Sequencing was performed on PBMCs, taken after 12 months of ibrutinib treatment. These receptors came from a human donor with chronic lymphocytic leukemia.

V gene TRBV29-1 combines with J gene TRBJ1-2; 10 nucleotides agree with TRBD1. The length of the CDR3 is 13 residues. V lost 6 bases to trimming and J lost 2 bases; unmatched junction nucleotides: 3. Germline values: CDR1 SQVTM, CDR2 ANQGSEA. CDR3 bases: TGCAGCGTGACAGGGGGCGGGAACTATGGCTACACCTTC. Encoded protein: CSVTGGGNYGYTF.

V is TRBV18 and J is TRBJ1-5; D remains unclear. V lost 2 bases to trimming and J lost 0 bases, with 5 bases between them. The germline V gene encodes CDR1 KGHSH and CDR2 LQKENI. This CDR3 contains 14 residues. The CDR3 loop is CASSPDPSNQPQHF. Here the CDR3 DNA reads TGTGCCAGCTCACCAGATCCTAGCAATCAGCCCCAGCATTTT.

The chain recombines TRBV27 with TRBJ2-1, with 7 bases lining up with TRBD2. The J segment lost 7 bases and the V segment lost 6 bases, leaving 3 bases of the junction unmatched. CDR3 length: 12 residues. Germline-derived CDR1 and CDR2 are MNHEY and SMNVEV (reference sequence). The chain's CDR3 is CASSGTTNEQFF. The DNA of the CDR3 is TGTGCCAGCAGCGGGACTACGAATGAGCAGTTCTTC.

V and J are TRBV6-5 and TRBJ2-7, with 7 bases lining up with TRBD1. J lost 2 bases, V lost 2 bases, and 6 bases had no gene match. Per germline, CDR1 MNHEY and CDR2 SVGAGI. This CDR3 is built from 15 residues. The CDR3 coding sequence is TGTGCCAGCAGTTACACCGGGACAGCCACCTACGAGCAGTACTTC. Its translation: CASSYTGTATYEQYF.

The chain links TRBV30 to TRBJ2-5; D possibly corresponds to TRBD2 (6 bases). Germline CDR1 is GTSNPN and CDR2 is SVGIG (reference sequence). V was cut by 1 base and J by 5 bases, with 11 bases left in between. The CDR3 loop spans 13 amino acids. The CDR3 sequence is CAWSAGRTETQYF. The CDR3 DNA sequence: TGTGCCTGGAGTGCAGGGAGGACGGAGACCCAGTACTTC.

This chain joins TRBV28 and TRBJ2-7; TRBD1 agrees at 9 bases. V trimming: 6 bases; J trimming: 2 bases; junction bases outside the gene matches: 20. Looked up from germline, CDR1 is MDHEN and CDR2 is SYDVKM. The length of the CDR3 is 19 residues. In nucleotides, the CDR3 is TGTGCCAGCAGATCTCCCACCGGGACAGGGAAAGGAGGGCCCTACGAGCAGTACTTC. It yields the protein CASRSPTGTGKGGPYEQYF.

The CDR3 DNA follows: TGTGCCTCCCAGGGGCATCAGGAGGACTACACCTTC. Translating it yields CASQGHQEDYTF. The chain couples TRBV28 to TRBJ1-2, with D perhaps TRBD1 (6 bases). The CDR3 contains 12 residues. The V and J ends lost 11 bases and 10 bases respectively, with 20 bases between them. Per germline, CDR1 MDHEN and CDR2 SYDVKM.

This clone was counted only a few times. CDR3 residues: CASTRQDAYGYTF. CDR3 coding DNA: TGTGCCAGCACCCGTCAGGATGCGTATGGCTACACCTTC. This chain uses TRBV7-8 with TRBJ1-2; unclear D gene. The V gene lost 7 bases and the J gene lost 5 bases, with 14 bases spanning the gap. This CDR3 spans 13 amino acids. The V gene's germline CDR1 is SGHVS and CDR2 FQNEAQ.

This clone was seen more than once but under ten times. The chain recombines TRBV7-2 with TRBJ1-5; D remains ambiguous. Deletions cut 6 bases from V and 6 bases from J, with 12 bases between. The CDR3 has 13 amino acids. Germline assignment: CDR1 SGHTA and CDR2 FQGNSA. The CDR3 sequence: CASRSEVGQPQHF. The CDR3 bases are TGTGCCAGCAGGAGCGAGGTGGGTCAGCCCCAGCATTTT.

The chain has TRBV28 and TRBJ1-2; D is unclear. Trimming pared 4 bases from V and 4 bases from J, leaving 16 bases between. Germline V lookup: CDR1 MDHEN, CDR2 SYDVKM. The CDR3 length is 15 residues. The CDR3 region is CASSSTQVEGYGYTF. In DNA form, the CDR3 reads TGTGCCAGCAGTTCCACCCAAGTTGAAGGCTATGGCTACACCTTC.

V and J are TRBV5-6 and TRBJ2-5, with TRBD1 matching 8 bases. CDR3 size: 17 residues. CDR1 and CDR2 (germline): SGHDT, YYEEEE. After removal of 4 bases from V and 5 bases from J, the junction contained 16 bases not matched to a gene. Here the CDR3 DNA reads TGTGCCAGCAGCCGGAATCCTACAGGGGGGCGAAGGGAGACCCAGTACTTC. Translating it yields CASSRNPTGGRRETQYF.

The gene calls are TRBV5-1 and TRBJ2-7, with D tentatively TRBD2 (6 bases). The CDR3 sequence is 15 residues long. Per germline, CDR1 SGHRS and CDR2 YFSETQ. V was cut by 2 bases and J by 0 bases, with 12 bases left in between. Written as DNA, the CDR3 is TGCGCCAGCAGCTTAAACGGGAGCCCCTCCTACGAGCAGTACTTC. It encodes CASSLNGSPSYEQYF. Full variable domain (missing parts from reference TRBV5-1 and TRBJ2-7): KAGVTQTPRYLIKTRGQQVTLSCSPISGHRSVSWYQQTPGQGLQFLFEYFSETQRNKGNFPGRFSGRQFSNSRSEMNVSTLELGDSALYLCASSLNGSPSYEQYFGPGTRLTVT.

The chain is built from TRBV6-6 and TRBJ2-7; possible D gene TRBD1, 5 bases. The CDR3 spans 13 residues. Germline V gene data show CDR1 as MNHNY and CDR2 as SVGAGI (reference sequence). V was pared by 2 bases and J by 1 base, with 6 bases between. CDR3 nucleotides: TGTGCCAGCAGTTACAAGGGGTCCTACGAGCAGTACTTC. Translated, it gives CASSYKGSYEQYF.

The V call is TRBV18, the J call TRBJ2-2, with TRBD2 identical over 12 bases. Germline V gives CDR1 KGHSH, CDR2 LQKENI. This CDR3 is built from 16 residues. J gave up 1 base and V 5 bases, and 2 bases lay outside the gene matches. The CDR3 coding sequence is TGTGCCAGCTCATCGGGACTAGCGGGGAACACCGGGGAGCTGTTTTTT. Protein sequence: CASSSGLAGNTGELFF.

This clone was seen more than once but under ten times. CDR3 sequence (DNA): TGCGCCAGCAAATTCCCCAATCAGCCCCAGCATTTT. Its protein is CASKFPNQPQHF. V is TRBV5-1 and J is TRBJ1-5; D uncertain. CDR1 is SGHRS, CDR2 YFSETQ, per germline. V gave up 6 bases and J gave up 3 bases, with 7 bases separating them. This CDR3 comprises 12 residues.

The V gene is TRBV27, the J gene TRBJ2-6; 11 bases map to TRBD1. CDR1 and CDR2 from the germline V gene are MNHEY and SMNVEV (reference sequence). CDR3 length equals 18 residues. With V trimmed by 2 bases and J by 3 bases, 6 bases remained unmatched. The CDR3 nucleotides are TGTGCCAGCAGTTTACAAGGGACAGGGGGTTTTGGGGCCAACGTCCTGACTTTC. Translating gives CASSLQGTGGFGANVLTF.

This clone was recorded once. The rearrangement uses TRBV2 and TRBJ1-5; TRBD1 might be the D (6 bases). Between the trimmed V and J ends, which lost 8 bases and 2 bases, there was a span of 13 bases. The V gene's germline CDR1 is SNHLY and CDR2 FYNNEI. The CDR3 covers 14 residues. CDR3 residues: CASGPQGGNQPQHF. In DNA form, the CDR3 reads TGTGCCAGCGGGCCACAGGGCGGCAATCAGCCCCAGCATTTT.

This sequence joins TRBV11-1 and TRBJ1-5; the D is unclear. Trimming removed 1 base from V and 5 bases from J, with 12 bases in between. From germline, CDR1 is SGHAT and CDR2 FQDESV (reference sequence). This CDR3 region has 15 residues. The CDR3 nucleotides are TGTGCCAGCAGCTTAGGCTTGGGTTTCGATCAGCCCCAGCATTTT. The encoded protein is CASSLGLGFDQPQHF.

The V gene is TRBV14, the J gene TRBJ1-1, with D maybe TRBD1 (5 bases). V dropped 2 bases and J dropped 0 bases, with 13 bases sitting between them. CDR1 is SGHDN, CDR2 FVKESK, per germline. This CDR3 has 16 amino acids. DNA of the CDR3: TGTGCCAGCAGCCAATTCGGAAGGGGAATGAACACTGAAGCTTTCTTT. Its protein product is CASSQFGRGMNTEAFF. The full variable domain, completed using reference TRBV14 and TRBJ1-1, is EAGVTQFPSHSVIEKGQTVTLRCDPISGHDNLYWYRRVMGKEIKFLLHFVKESKQDESGMPNNRFLAERTGGTYSTLKVQPAELEDSGVYFCASSQFGRGMNTEAFFGQGTRLTVV.

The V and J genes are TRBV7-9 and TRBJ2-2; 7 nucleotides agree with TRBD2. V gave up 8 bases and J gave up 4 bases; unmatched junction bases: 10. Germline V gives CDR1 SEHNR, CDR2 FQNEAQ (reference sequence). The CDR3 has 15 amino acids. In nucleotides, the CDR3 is TGTGCCAGCCAACCGTTGGGGGGGTCCACCGGGGAGCTGTTTTTT. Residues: CASQPLGGSTGELFF.

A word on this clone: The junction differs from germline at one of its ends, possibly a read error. CDR3 DNA: TGTGCTAGCAGCTTATTGGCGGGAGGGCCTGTCCGGGCTACCGGGGAGCTGTTTTTT. It encodes CASSLLAGGPVRATGELFF. The gene calls are TRBV7-7 and TRBJ2-2; 9 nucleotides match TRBD2. Germline assignment: CDR1 SSHAT and CDR2 FNYEAQ (reference sequence). The CDR3 is made up of 19 amino acids.

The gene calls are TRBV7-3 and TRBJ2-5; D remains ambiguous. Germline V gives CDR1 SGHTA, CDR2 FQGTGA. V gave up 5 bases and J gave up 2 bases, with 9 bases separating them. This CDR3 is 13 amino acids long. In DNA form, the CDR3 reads TGTGCCAGCAGCGACCCCACACAAGAGACCCAGTACTTC. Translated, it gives CASSDPTQETQYF.

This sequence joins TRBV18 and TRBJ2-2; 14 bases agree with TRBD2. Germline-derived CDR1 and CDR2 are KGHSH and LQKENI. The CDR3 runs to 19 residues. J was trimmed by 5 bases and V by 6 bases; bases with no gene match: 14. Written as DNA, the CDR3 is TGTGCCAGCTCTCGCCTATCCGGGACTAGCGGGAGTGTGACCGGGGAGCTGTTTTTT. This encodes CASSRLSGTSGSVTGELFF.

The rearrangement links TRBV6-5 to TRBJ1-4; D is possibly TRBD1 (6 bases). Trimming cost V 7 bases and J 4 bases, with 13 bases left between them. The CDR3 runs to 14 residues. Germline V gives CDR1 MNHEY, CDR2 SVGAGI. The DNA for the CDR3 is TGTGCCAGCAAAAAGGGAGGGGGTAATGAAAAACTGTTTTTT. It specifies CASKKGGGNEKLFF.

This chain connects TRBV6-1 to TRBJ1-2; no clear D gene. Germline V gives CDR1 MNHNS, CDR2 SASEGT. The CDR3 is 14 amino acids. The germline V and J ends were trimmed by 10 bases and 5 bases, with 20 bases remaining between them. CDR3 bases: TGTGCCACCGGGATAGTGGGTCCCCAATATGGCTACACCTTC. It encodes CATGIVGPQYGYTF.

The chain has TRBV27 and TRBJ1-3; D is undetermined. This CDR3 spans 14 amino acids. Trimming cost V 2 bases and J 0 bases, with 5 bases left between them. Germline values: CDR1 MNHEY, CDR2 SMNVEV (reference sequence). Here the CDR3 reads CASSLQSSGNTIYF. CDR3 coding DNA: TGTGCCAGCAGTTTACAGAGCTCTGGAAACACCATATATTTT.

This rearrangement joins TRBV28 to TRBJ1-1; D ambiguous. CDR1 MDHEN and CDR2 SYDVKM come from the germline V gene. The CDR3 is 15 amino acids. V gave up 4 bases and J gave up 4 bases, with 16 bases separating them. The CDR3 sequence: CASSSPMFPGTEAFF. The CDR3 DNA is TGTGCCAGCAGTTCCCCCATGTTCCCCGGCACTGAAGCTTTCTTT. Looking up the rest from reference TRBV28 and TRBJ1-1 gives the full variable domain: DVKVTQSSRYLVKRTGEKVFLECVQDMDHENMFWYRQDPGLGLRLIYFSYDVKMKEKGDIPEGYSVSREKKERFSLILESASTNQTSMYLCASSSPMFPGTEAFFGQGTRLTVV.

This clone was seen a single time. The chain's CDR3 is CASSSSTPGSNTEAFF. The DNA for the CDR3 is TGTGCCAGCAGCTCCTCCACCCCAGGGTCGAACACTGAAGCTTTCTTT. The chain has TRBV7-9 and TRBJ1-1; a possible D gene is TRBD1 (5 bases). Germline CDR1 SEHNR, CDR2 FQNEAQ (reference sequence). The CDR3 sequence is 16 residues long. V was clipped by 4 bases and J by 1 base, with 16 bases between them. The variable domain in full, completed from reference TRBV7-9 and TRBJ1-1, reads DTGVSQNPRHKITKRGQNVTFRCDPISEHNRLYWYRQTLGQGPEFLTYFQNEAQLEKSRLLSDRFSAERPKGSFSTLEIQRTEQGDSAMYLCASSSSTPGSNTEAFFGQGTRLTVV.

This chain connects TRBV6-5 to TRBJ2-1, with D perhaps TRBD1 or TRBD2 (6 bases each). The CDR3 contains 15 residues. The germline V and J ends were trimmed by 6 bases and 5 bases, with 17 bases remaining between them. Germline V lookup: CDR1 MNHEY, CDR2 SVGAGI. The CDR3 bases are TGTGCCAGCAGCCCCCTTAGGGGGGATCACAATGAGCAGTTCTTC. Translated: CASSPLRGDHNEQFF.

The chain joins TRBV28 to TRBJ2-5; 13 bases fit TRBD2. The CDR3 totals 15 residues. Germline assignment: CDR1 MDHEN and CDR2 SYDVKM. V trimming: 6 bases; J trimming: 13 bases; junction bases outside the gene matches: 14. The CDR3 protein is CASSTPEGLAGHLYF. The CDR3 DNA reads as TGTGCCAGCAGCACCCCCGAGGGACTAGCGGGACATCTGTACTTC.